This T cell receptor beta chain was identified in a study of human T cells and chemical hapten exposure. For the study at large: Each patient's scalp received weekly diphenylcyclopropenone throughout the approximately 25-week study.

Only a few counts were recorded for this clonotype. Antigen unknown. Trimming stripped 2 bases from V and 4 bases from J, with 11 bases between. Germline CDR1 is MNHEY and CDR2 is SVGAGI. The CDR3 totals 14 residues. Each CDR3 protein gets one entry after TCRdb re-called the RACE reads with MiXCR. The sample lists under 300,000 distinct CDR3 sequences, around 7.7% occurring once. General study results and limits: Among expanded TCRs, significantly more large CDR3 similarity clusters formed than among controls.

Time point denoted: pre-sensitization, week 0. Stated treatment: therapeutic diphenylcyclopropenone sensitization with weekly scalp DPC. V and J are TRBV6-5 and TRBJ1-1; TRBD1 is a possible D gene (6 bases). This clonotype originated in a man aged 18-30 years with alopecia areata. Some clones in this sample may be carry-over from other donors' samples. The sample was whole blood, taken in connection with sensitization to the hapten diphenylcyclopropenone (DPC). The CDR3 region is CASSYGQGPTEAFF. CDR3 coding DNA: TGTGCCAGCAGTTACGGTCAGGGGCCCACTGAAGCTTTCTTT.